Below are 11 T cell receptor beta chains sequenced from a single sample in a study of PD-1 blockade in mismatch repair-deficient tumors. Sequenced by immunoSEQ multiplex PCR; TCRdb stores in-frame clones only, minus some. The data contain roughly 130,000 clones, 88% of them singletons. The material sequenced was peripheral blood, taken approximately 71 weeks after starting pembrolizumab. Receptors were obtained from an adult with mismatch repair-deficient cancer.

The chain recombines TRBV4-3 with TRBJ1-4; D gene uncertain. Germline values: CDR1 LGHNA, CDR2 YSLEER. The CDR3 is made up of 14 amino acids. V lost 5 bases, J lost 3 bases, and 10 bases lay in between. Here the CDR3 DNA reads TGCGCCAGCAGCTCAGTCGAGTCTAATGAAAAACTGTTTTTT. This encodes CASSSVESNEKLFF.

This clone showed up many times. CDR3 nucleotide sequence: TGTGCCAGCAGTGAACGTCTAGCGGGGGGCTACGAGCAGTACTTC. This encodes CASSERLAGGYEQYF. The chain is built from TRBV2 and TRBJ2-7; 11 bases are a match to TRBD2. CDR1 is SNHLY, CDR2 FYNNEI, per germline. This CDR3 is 15 amino acids long. With V trimmed by 2 bases and J by 3 bases, 3 bases remained unmatched.

The rearrangement uses TRBV28 and TRBJ2-3, with TRBD2 matching 11 bases. In germline, CDR1 is MDHEN, CDR2 SYDVKM. The CDR3 covers 17 residues. Trimming removed 3 bases from V and 6 bases from J; junction bases left unmatched: 11. The CDR3 is CASSFLAGGRLADTQYF. CDR3 coding DNA: TGTGCCAGCAGTTTTCTAGCGGGAGGTCGTTTGGCGGATACGCAGTATTTT.

The rearrangement joins TRBV6-5 to TRBJ1-1, with 8 bases fitting TRBD1. Germline values: CDR1 MNHEY, CDR2 SVGAGI. Trimming removed 5 bases from V and 6 bases from J; junction bases left unmatched: 5. CDR3 length: 13 residues. As DNA, the CDR3 is TGTGCCAGCAGTAACAGGGGGTACGCTGAAGCTTTCTTT. It is translated as CASSNRGYAEAFF.

V gene TRBV7-3 combines with J gene TRBJ2-3; unclear D gene. This CDR3 contains 13 residues. Trimming shortened V by 1 base and J by 5 bases, and 7 bases separated the two germline ends. Germline CDR1 and CDR2: SGHTA and FQGTGA. The CDR3 bases are TGTGCCAGCAGCTTAAGGGGTAGAGATACGCAGTATTTT. As protein: CASSLRGRDTQYF.

The gene calls are TRBV5-8 and TRBJ2-7; TRBD1 is a possible D gene (7 bases). Trimming pared 4 bases from V and 5 bases from J, leaving 19 bases between. Germline values: CDR1 SGHTS, CDR2 YDEGEE. This CDR3 is built from 15 residues. The CDR3 loop reads CASSGGSGQVNEQYF. In nucleotides, the CDR3 is TGTGCCAGCAGCGGGGGGTCCGGACAGGTCAACGAGCAGTACTTC.

This clone showed up just once. This chain links TRBV11-2 with TRBJ2-4; D could derive from TRBD1 or TRBD2 (5 bases each). V lost 3 bases and J lost 7, with 19 bases in between. The length of the CDR3 is 16 residues. CDR1 is SGHAT, CDR2 FQNNGV, per germline. CDR3 sequence: CASSFPPRGDVNIQYF. The CDR3, as DNA: TGTGCCAGCAGCTTTCCCCCCCGAGGGGATGTGAACATTCAGTACTTC.

V and J are TRBV7-6 and TRBJ1-1, with D unresolved. From germline, CDR1 is SGHVS and CDR2 FNYEAQ. The V and J ends lost 0 bases and 0 bases respectively, with 8 bases between them. The CDR3 is made up of 15 amino acids. This CDR3 is CASSLAPAMNTEAFF. The CDR3 bases are TGTGCCAGCAGCTTAGCCCCAGCCATGAACACTGAAGCTTTCTTT. The entire variable domain, with the rest obtained from reference TRBV7-6 and TRBJ1-1, is as follows: GAGVSQSPRYKVTKRGQDVALRCDPISGHVSLYWYRQALGQGPEFLTYFNYEAQQDKSGLPNDRFSAERPEGSISTLTIQRTEQRDSAMYRCASSLAPAMNTEAFFGQGTRLTVV.

J is TRBJ1-3 and V is TRBV18; D perhaps matches TRBD1 (5 bases). This CDR3 has 13 amino acids. From germline, CDR1 is KGHSH and CDR2 LQKENI. Deletions cut 6 bases from V and 4 bases from J, with 10 bases between. The CDR3 loop reads CASSRDSGNTIYF. CDR3 sequence (DNA): TGTGCCAGCTCCCGGGACTCAGGAAACACCATATATTTT.

The V call is TRBV5-1, the J call TRBJ2-1; 11 nucleotides match TRBD2. V shed 6 bases, J shed 5 bases, and the junction held 7 bases outside the gene matches. Germline V gene sequence: CDR1 SGHRS, CDR2 YFSETQ. This CDR3 spans 15 amino acids. As DNA, the CDR3 is TGCGCCAGCACCGACCTAGCGGGAGGAAACAATGAGCAGTTCTTC. It specifies CASTDLAGGNNEQFF.

This chain connects TRBV11-3 to TRBJ2-1; D is possibly TRBD1 or TRBD2 (6 bases each). Deletions cut 5 bases from V and 8 bases from J, with 10 bases between. The CDR3 has 12 amino acids. The germline V gene encodes CDR1 SGHNT and CDR2 YENEEA. CDR3 residues: CASSKGGYEQFF. The CDR3 DNA is TGTGCCAGCAGCAAAGGGGGGTATGAGCAGTTCTTC. The whole variable domain, filled in from reference TRBV11-3 and TRBJ2-1, reads EAGVVQSPRYKIIEKKQPVAFWCNPISGHNTLYWYLQNLGQGPELLIRYENEEAVDDSQLPKDRFSAERLKGVDSTLKIQPAELGDSAVYLCASSKGGYEQFFGPGTRLTVL.